This TCR beta chain was documented in a study of shared clonotypes between healthy human individuals. For the study at large: Donors had three CD4 naive, three CD4 memory, two CD8 naive and one CD8 memory plate apiece.

Assay used: immunoSEQ multiplex PCR; TCRdb lists only in-frame clones, some missing. The sample yields 2 million to 2.5 million clones, 80% to 95% seen once. Points on this clone: The target antigen is unknown.

This CDR3 region has 14 residues. With 6 bases clipped from V and 6 bases from J, the junction kept 1 base outside the gene matches. Germline V lookup: CDR1 MDHEN, CDR2 SYDVKM. Naive CD4+ cells were CD45RA-selected; the remaining cells were memory. Whole-study results and caveats: Larger richness was generally estimated for naive than memory subsets. Investigators collected only blood, and repertoires in tissues likely differ.

Sequencing was carried out using naive CD4+ T cells from PBMCs. Noted subset: CD45RA+ positively selected. This TCR was sampled from a man younger than 30 in good health. Some clones in this sample may be carry-over from other donors' samples. The V gene is TRBV28, the J gene TRBJ2-1; 14 bases fit TRBD2. The CDR3 sequence is CASRTSGRANEQFF. The CDR3 DNA is TGTGCCAGCAGGACTAGCGGGAGGGCCAATGAGCAGTTCTTC.